A single sample is the source of the 13 T cell receptor beta chains below, sequenced in a study of T cell repertoires in cytomegalovirus infection. For these TCRs, the target antigens are not known. TCRdb re-called the reads with MiXCR, one entry per CDR3 protein. The table has about 920,000 distinct CDR3 sequences, roughly a third seen once; the top ten hold over 10%. The specimen was cultured CD8+ T cells from PBMCs, collected from culture after CMV antigen stimulation. These receptor sequences come from a human donor in good health (CMV status not recorded). Some clones in this sample may be carry-over from other donors' samples.

The table lists this clonotype with a count of one. The chain combines TRBV5-6 with TRBJ1-1, with 7 bases fitting TRBD1. This CDR3 is 15 amino acids long. Unmatched junction bases numbered 5, after V lost 2 bases and J lost 1 base. CDR1 and CDR2 from the germline V gene are SGHDT and YYEEEE. DNA for the CDR3: TGTGCCAGCAGCTTAACAGGGGAGACGAACACTGAAGCTTTCTTT. This translates into CASSLTGETNTEAFF. The variable domain in full, completed from reference TRBV5-6 and TRBJ1-1, reads DAGVTQSPTHLIKTRGQQVTLRCSPKSGHDTVSWYQQALGQGPQFIFQYYEEEERQRGNFPDRFSGHQFPNYSSELNVNALLLGDSALYLCASSLTGETNTEAFFGQGTRLTVV.

The table lists this clonotype with a few counts. The rearrangement joins TRBV27 to TRBJ2-3; D gene uncertain. CDR3 length: 15 residues. With 0 bases removed from V and 0 bases from J, the gap between germline ends came to 7 bases. CDR1 is MNHEY and CDR2 is SMNVEV in the germline V gene (reference sequence). CDR3 DNA sequence: TGTGCCAGCAGTTTATCACCGACTAGCACAGATACGCAGTATTTT. Translated: CASSLSPTSTDTQYF.

This sequence joins TRBV6-5 and TRBJ1-2, with TRBD1 as a possible D gene (6 bases). There are 16 residues in the CDR3. V lost 4 bases, J lost 5 bases, and 20 bases lay in between. Per germline, CDR1 MNHEY and CDR2 SVGAGI. CDR3 in amino acids: CASSLIVLDRRYGYTF. The CDR3 coding sequence is TGTGCCAGCAGTTTAATAGTCCTTGACAGGCGATATGGCTACACCTTC.

V and J are TRBV28 and TRBJ1-5; D remains unclear. Germline CDR1 MDHEN, CDR2 SYDVKM. The CDR3 is made up of 16 amino acids. V lost 5 bases to trimming and J lost 5 bases, with 19 bases between them. The CDR3, as DNA: TGTGCCAGCAGTCTTGGACGAGACGGGCGGGATCAGCCCCAGCATTTT. This gives the protein CASSLGRDGRDQPQHF.

The rearrangement joins TRBV2 to TRBJ1-2; TRBD1 is a possible D gene (6 bases). V lost 7 bases to trimming and J lost 2 bases, with 23 bases between them. The length of the CDR3 is 17 residues. Germline CDR1 is SNHLY and CDR2 is FYNNEI. Here the CDR3 DNA reads TGTGCCAGCATCTTCCGACAGGCCGAAACCGGGAACTATGGCTACACCTTC. Its translation: CASIFRQAETGNYGYTF.

This clonotype turned up a few times. The V and J genes are TRBV2 and TRBJ1-5; unclear D gene. The germline V gene encodes CDR1 SNHLY and CDR2 FYNNEI. V gave up 4 bases and J gave up 0 bases, with 7 bases separating them. The CDR3 length is 14 residues. DNA for the CDR3: TGTGCCAGCAGTGGTAAAGATAGCAATCAGCCCCAGCATTTT. This sequence encodes CASSGKDSNQPQHF.

The chain joins TRBV4-3 to TRBJ2-3; 10 bases line up with TRBD2. This CDR3 has 16 amino acids. Germline assignment: CDR1 LGHNA and CDR2 YSLEER. V shed 4 bases and J 6 bases; nucleotides not matched to a gene: 10. The CDR3 region has the DNA TGCGCCAGCAGCCGACGCCTAGCGGGGGCTGGTGATACGCAGTATTTT. It encodes CASSRRLAGAGDTQYF.

The chain has TRBV7-9 and TRBJ2-7, with a possible D match to TRBD1 (5 bases). Trimming removed 4 bases from V and 7 bases from J, with 11 bases in between. Per the germline V gene, CDR1 is SEHNR and CDR2 is FQNEAQ (reference sequence). CDR3 length: 12 amino acids. CDR3 sequence reads: CASSYDRIEQYV. CDR3 bases: TGTGCCAGCAGCTATGACAGAATTGAGCAGTACGTC.

The rearrangement links TRBV20-1 to TRBJ1-1, with TRBD1 matching over 9 bases. The trim removed 2 bases at V and 6 bases at J, leaving 10 bases unmatched. Germline V gene lookup returns CDR1 DFQATT and CDR2 SNEGSKA (reference sequence). CDR3 length: 15 amino acids. Here the CDR3 reads CSARSSGTGFAEAFF. CDR3 bases: TGCAGTGCTAGATCCAGCGGGACAGGGTTCGCTGAAGCTTTCTTT.

This clonotype turned up a few times. The V and J genes are TRBV10-3 and TRBJ1-6; D is unclear. CDR3 length: 13 residues. Trimming took 10 bases from V and 9 from J, leaving 16 bases between them. The germline V gene encodes CDR1 ENHRY and CDR2 SYGVKD. In nucleotides, the CDR3 is TGTGCCACCACGCAAGTGGAACGTTCACCCCTCCACTTT. Protein product: CATTQVERSPLHF.

This clonotype came up a few times. CDR3 DNA sequence: TGTGCCAGCAGCCGGGGGCCTCAGGGGCACACTGATACGCAGTATTTT. It codes for CASSRGPQGHTDTQYF. This chain uses TRBV14 with TRBJ2-3; TRBD1 might be the D (6 bases). The CDR3 consists of 16 residues. V lost 4 bases and J lost 6, with 20 bases in between. Germline V gene data show CDR1 as SGHDN and CDR2 as FVKESK.

V is TRBV20-1 and J is TRBJ2-1; perhaps TRBD2 as D (7 bases). This CDR3 spans 14 amino acids. The germline CDR1 and CDR2 sequences are DFQATT and SNEGSKA (reference sequence). V lost 1 base, J lost 9 bases, and 16 bases lay in between. This CDR3 is CSARGGGPESEQFF. In nucleotides, the CDR3 is TGCAGTGCTAGAGGGGGGGGGCCAGAGAGTGAGCAGTTCTTC.

There are a few counts of this clonotype. The chain carries TRBV7-9 and TRBJ2-5; 7 nucleotides match TRBD1. This CDR3 has 14 amino acids. The V gene's germline CDR1 is SEHNR and CDR2 FQNEAQ (reference sequence). J lost 4 bases, V lost 4 bases, and 6 bases had no gene match. CDR3 sequence (DNA): TGTGCCAGCAGCTCCAGGGACAGTAGAGAGACCCAGTACTTC. This translates into CASSSRDSRETQYF.